This T cell receptor beta chain appears in the sequencing data of a study of blood T cell repertoires in COVID-19. Study-wide context: From T cells, B-cell-depleted T cells, or PBMCs came the material, which was cDNA or gDNA.

Sequenced by immunoSEQ multiplex PCR; TCRdb stores in-frame clones only, minus some. The sample consists of approximately 260,000 clones, 90% of them appearing once. With 0 bases removed from V and 7 bases from J, the gap between germline ends came to 21 bases. In germline, CDR1 is SGHAT, CDR2 FQNNGV. The CDR3 covers 17 residues. A few counts support this clone. The receptor's source is a woman aged 35 to 49 with acute or convalescent COVID-19. Sample: peripheral blood. V usage is TRBV11-2 and J usage is TRBJ1-1; D perhaps matches TRBD1 (5 bases). The CDR3 loop reads CASSLDYGVQGWNEAFF. CDR3 nucleotide sequence: TGTGCCAGCAGCTTAGATTACGGTGTTCAGGGCTGGAATGAAGCTTTCTTT.